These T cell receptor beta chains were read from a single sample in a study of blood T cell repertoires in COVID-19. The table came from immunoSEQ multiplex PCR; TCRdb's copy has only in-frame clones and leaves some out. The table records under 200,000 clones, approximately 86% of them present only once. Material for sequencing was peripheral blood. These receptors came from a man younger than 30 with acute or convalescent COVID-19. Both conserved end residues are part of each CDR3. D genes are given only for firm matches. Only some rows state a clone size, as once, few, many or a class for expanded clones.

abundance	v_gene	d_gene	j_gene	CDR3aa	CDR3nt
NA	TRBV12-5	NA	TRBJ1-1	CASRQAGASEAFF	TGTGCTAGTAGACAGGCGGGAGCCTCTGAAGCTTTCTTT
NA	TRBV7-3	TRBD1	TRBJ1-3	CASTLKRVESGQGGNTIYF	TGTGCCAGCACCTTAAAAAGGGTGGAATCCGGACAGGGAGGAAACACCATATATTTT
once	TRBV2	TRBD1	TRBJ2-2	CASGRDRVNTGELFF	TGTGCCAGCGGACGGGACAGGGTGAACACCGGGGAGCTGTTTTTT
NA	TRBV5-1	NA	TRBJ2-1	CASSSGRGNNYNEQFF	TGCGCCAGCAGCAGTGGTCGGGGGAATAACTACAATGAGCAGTTCTTC
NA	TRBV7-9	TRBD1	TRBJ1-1	CASSLGVTGKTEAFF	TGTGCCAGCAGCTTAGGGGTGACAGGGAAAACTGAAGCTTTCTTT
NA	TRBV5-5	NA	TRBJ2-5	CASSLEGFQGIGTQYF	TGTGCCAGCAGCTTGGAGGGGTTTCAAGGTATCGGGACCCAGTACTTC
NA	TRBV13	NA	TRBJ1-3	CASSFVRGVTGNTIYF	TGTGCCAGCAGCTTTGTTCGGGGAGTAACTGGAAACACCATATATTTT
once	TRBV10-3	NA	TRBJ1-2	CAISESAQRGYTF	TGTGCCATCAGTGAGTCAGCGCAGAGGGGCTACACCTTC
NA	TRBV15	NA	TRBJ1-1	CATSRGRGDTEAFF	TGTGCCACCAGCAGAGGTCGCGGGGACACTGAAGCTTTCTTT
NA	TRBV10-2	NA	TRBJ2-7	CASRVEAPYEQYF	TGCGCCAGCAGGGTTGAGGCCCCCTACGAGCAGTACTTC
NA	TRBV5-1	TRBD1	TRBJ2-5	CASSPHLAATGATQETQYF	TGCGCCAGCAGCCCACACTTAGCGGCGACAGGGGCTACCCAAGAGACCCAGTACTTC
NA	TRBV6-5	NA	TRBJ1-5	CASTQGQNQPQHF	TGTGCCAGCACCCAAGGACAGAATCAGCCCCAGCATTTT
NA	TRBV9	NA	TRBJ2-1	CASSVGGSYNEQFF	TGTGCCAGCAGCGTAGGAGGATCCTACAATGAGCAGTTCTTC
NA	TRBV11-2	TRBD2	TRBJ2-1	CASSFGGGSYNEQFF	TGTGCCAGCAGCTTCGGCGGGGGGTCCTACAATGAGCAGTTCTTC
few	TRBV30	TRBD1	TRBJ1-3	CAWSGVDRANTIYF	TGTGCCTGGAGTGGGGTGGACAGGGCAAACACCATATATTTT
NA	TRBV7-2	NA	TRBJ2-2	CASSLFLNTGELFF	TGTGCCAGCAGCTTATTTTTAAACACCGGGGAGCTGTTTTTT
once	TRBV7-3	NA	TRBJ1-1	CASGSDLNTEAFF	TGTGCCAGCGGAAGCGACTTGAACACTGAAGCTTTCTTT
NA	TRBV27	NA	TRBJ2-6	CASTSAGTGANVLTF	TGTGCCAGCACCTCTGCAGGGACTGGGGCCAACGTCCTGACTTTC
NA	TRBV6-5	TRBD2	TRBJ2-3	CASQLAGGINTQYF	TGTGCCAGCCAACTAGCGGGGGGAATAAATACGCAGTATTTT
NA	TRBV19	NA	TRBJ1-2	CASEDTGIYGYTF	TGTGCCAGTGAGGACACAGGGATCTATGGCTACACCTTC
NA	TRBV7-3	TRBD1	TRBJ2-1	CASSHGTGVYNEQFF	TGTGCCAGCAGCCACGGGACAGGGGTCTACAATGAGCAGTTCTTC
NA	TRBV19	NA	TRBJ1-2	CASSNPRGRVNYGYTF	TGTGCCAGTAGTAACCCTCGGGGTAGGGTTAACTATGGCTACACCTTC
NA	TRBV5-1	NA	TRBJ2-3	CASSLALGGVDTQYF	TGCGCCAGCAGCTTGGCCTTGGGGGGTGTAGATACGCAGTATTTT
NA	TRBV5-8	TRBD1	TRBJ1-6	CASSSLDRGDYSPLHF	TGTGCCAGCAGCTCTCTGGACAGGGGGGATTATTCACCCCTCCACTTT
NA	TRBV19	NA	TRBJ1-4	CASSMLQNLEKLFF	TGTGCCAGTAGTATGTTGCAGAATCTCGAAAAACTGTTTTTT
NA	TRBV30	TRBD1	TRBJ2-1	CAWSRQGTTYNEQFF	TGTGCCTGGAGTCGACAGGGGACAACCTACAATGAGCAGTTCTTC
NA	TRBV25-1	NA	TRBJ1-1	CASSELVSTEAFF	TGTGCCAGCAGTGAATTGGTGAGCACTGAAGCTTTCTTT
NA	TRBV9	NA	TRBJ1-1	CASSERGLTNTEAFF	TGTGCCAGCAGCGAGAGGGGGTTGACGAACACTGAAGCTTTCTTT
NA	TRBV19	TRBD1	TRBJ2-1	CASSPDRGPLVEQFF	TGTGCCAGTAGTCCGGACAGGGGGCCCCTCGTGGAGCAGTTCTTC
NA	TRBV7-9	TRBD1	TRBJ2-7	CASSQGVDRGYEQYF	TGTGCCAGCAGCCAAGGTGTGGACAGGGGTTACGAGCAGTACTTC
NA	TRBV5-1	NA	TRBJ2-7	CASSAGVDYEQYF	TGCGCCAGCAGCGCCGGGGTAGACTACGAGCAGTACTTC
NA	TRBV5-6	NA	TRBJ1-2	CASSPRTTSVNYGYTF	TGTGCCAGCAGCCCCCGAACAACATCAGTTAACTATGGCTACACCTTC
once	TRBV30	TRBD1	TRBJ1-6	CAWGHRGADSPLHF	TGTGCCTGGGGACACAGGGGGGCGGATTCACCCCTCCACTTT
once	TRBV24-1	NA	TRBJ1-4	CATSADSTTGTEKLFF	TGTGCCACCAGTGCGGACAGTACTACCGGCACGGAAAAACTGTTTTTT
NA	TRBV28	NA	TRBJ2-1	CASSEGVSEQFF	TGTGCCAGCAGTGAAGGGGTTAGCGAGCAGTTCTTC
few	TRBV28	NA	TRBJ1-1	CASSFLRNTEAFF	TGTGCCAGCAGTTTTCTCAGGAACACTGAAGCTTTCTTT
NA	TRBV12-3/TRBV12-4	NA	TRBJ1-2	CASSFLNYGYTF	TGTGCCAGCAGTTTTCTGAACTATGGCTACACCTTC
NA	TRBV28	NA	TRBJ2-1	CASSSATGYNEQFF	TGTGCCAGCAGTTCTGCCACAGGCTACAATGAGCAGTTCTTC
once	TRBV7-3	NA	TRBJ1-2	CASSLRPGARGIGYTF	TGTGCCAGCAGCTTAAGGCCTGGGGCGCGGGGTATTGGCTACACCTTC
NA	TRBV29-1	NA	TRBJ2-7	CSVGRGPYEQYF	TGCAGCGTGGGAAGAGGGCCCTACGAGCAGTACTTC
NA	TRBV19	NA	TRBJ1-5	CASSIRQAQGNQPQHF	TGTGCCAGTAGTATAAGACAGGCCCAAGGAAATCAGCCCCAGCATTTT
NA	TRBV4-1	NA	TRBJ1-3	CASSQPGAQGNTIYF	TGCGCCAGCAGCCAACCAGGGGCCCAAGGAAACACCATATATTTT
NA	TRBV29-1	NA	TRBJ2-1	CSVVEGGSGSYNEQFF	TGCAGCGTTGTTGAAGGGGGTTCTGGCTCCTACAATGAGCAGTTCTTC
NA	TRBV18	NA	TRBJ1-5	CASSLDKHQPQHF	TGTGCCAGCTCACTGGACAAACATCAGCCCCAGCATTTT
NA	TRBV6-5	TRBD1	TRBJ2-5	CASSYGGQGTETQYF	TGTGCCAGCAGTTACGGGGGACAGGGAACGGAGACCCAGTACTTC
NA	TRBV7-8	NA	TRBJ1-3	CASSPLSDGNTIYF	TGTGCCAGCAGCCCCCTGAGTGATGGAAACACCATATATTTT
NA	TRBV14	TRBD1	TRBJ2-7	CASGRQSTGVPYEQYF	TGTGCCAGCGGTCGTCAATCTACAGGGGTGCCCTACGAGCAGTACTTC
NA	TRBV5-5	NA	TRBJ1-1	CASSLAIWNSEAFF	TGTGCCAGCAGCTTGGCCATATGGAACAGTGAAGCTTTCTTT
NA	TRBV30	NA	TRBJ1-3	CAWRTVISGNTIYF	TGTGCCTGGAGGACAGTGATCTCTGGAAACACCATATATTTT
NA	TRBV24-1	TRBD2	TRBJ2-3	CAISGGADTQYF	TGTGCCATCTCTGGGGGGGCAGATACGCAGTATTTT